These T cell receptor beta chains were read from a single sample in a study of T-cell memory formation after mild COVID-19. TCRdb reanalysed the 5' RACE reads using MiXCR and keeps one entry per CDR3 protein. Of around 310,000 distinct CDR3 sequences in the sample, 14% were seen once. Source material: PBMCs or a T cell subset sorted from them (not recorded which). All receptors derive from a young man who had mild COVID-19 (a few samples of this study predate the infection). Cell type and time point are not known. Both conserved end residues are part of each CDR3. The D gene is left open where the match is weak. Clone size appears in some rows only: once, few, many, or a class for an expanded clone.

d_call	v_call	clone_size	j_call	cdr3_nt	cdr3_aa
.	TRBV9	.	TRBJ1-1	TGTGCCAGCAGCAGAAGACAGGAACAGAACACTGAAGCTTTCTTT	CASSRRQEQNTEAFF
.	TRBV5-5	many	TRBJ2-3	TGTGCCAGCAGCTTGGATGGGCCAGATACGCAGTATTTT	CASSLDGPDTQYF
TRBD1	TRBV6-2/TRBV6-3	many	TRBJ2-7	TGTGCCAGCACCCGGACAGGGCCCCCTTCTGACGAGCAGTACTTC	CASTRTGPPSDEQYF
.	TRBV7-2	.	TRBJ2-1	TGTGCCAGCAGCTTAAGAGGTTCCGGGATGGAACGACCAAGGGACCGGGACAATGAGCAGTTCTTC	CASSLRGSGMERPRDRDNEQFF
TRBD1	TRBV12-3/TRBV12-4	few	TRBJ2-2	TGTGCCAGCAGACAGGGGGCCGGGGAGCTGTTTTTT	CASRQGAGELFF
TRBD1	TRBV9	.	TRBJ1-3	TGTGCCAGCAGCGTAGCGGGACAGGGCAATGGAAACACCATATATTTT	CASSVAGQGNGNTIYF
.	TRBV20-1	few	TRBJ2-4	TGCAGTGCGAGAAGTCAGAGAGCCAAAAACATTCAGTACTTC	CSARSQRAKNIQYF
TRBD1	TRBV5-1	few	TRBJ1-2	TGCGCCAGCAGCTTCGGGACAGAAGGGTATGGCTACACCTTC	CASSFGTEGYGYTF
TRBD2	TRBV27	few	TRBJ2-7	TGTGCCAGCAGTTTAGGGGGAGGGAACTACGAGCAGTACTTC	CASSLGGGNYEQYF
TRBD1	TRBV6-5	few	TRBJ2-7	TGTGCCAGCAGTTATTTATCCTTCGGGACAGGGAACCACGAGCAGTACTTC	CASSYLSFGTGNHEQYF
TRBD2	TRBV7-6	.	TRBJ2-5	TGTGCCAGCAGCTCTGGACTAGTCCAAGAGACCCAGTACTTC	CASSSGLVQETQYF
TRBD1	TRBV4-1	few	TRBJ2-3	TGCGCCAGCAGCGCAGACAGGGGGGGAAGATCAGATACGCAGTATTTT	CASSADRGGRSDTQYF
.	TRBV2	.	TRBJ1-2	TGTGCCAGCAGTGAACGGGCAGGGGACTATGGCTACACCTTC	CASSERAGDYGYTF
.	TRBV9	.	TRBJ2-1	TGTGCCAGCAGCGTAGACTTTAATGAGCAGTTCTTC	CASSVDFNEQFF
TRBD1	TRBV5-5	few	TRBJ1-1	TGTGCCAGCAGCTTGTCCATGGGACAGGGGGCTTTCTTT	CASSLSMGQGAFF
.	TRBV19	once	TRBJ1-1	TGTGACAGTATGGCAGGCAAACCGAACACTGAAGCTTTCTTT	CDSMAGKPNTEAFF
TRBD1	TRBV18	few	TRBJ1-2	TGTGCCAGCTCACCATGGGACAGCTATGGCTACACCTTC	CASSPWDSYGYTF
.	TRBV20-1	few	TRBJ2-5	TGCAGTGCTAGAGATCCAAAAGGGGCGACGGAGACCCAGTACTTC	CSARDPKGATETQYF
.	TRBV20-1	.	TRBJ2-3	TGCTCCGCAGGAACGCTCACAGATACGCAGTATTTT	CSAGTLTDTQYF
TRBD2	TRBV12-3/TRBV12-4	few	TRBJ2-5	TGTGCCAGCAGTTTAGCGGGACTAGCGGGGAGGACCCAGTACTTC	CASSLAGLAGRTQYF
.	TRBV5-5	few	TRBJ2-7	TGTGCCAGCAGCTTGGAGGGGTTGCTAGGTTCCTACGAGCAGTACTTC	CASSLEGLLGSYEQYF
TRBD1	TRBV12-3/TRBV12-4	many	TRBJ1-1	TGTGCCAGCAGGGGGACCACAGGGGTGATAGCTTTCTTT	CASRGTTGVIAFF
TRBD2	TRBV18	.	TRBJ2-1	TGTGCCAGCTCACCACCGGACGGGGGGGCCACCAATGAGCAGTTCTTC	CASSPPDGGATNEQFF
.	TRBV6-2/TRBV6-3	.	TRBJ1-1	TGTGCCAGCAGTTACGGGGGGATAAGGACTGAAGCTTTCTTT	CASSYGGIRTEAFF
.	TRBV9	few	TRBJ1-1	TGTGCCAGCAGCAATGGGAGGGCTGGGGACACTGAAGCTTTCTTT	CASSNGRAGDTEAFF
.	TRBV5-1	.	TRBJ1-4	TGCGCCAGCAGCCCCAACTGGGACTGGGATGAAAAACTGTTTTTT	CASSPNWDWDEKLFF
TRBD1	TRBV18	.	TRBJ2-7	TGTGCCAGCCGCCTCGGGACAGGCTACGAGCAGTACTTC	CASRLGTGYEQYF
.	TRBV12-3/TRBV12-4	.	TRBJ1-1	TGTGCCAGCAGTTTAGCGGGTTTTAGGGTGGGGTCGAACACTGAAGCTTTCTTT	CASSLAGFRVGSNTEAFF
TRBD1	TRBV4-2	.	TRBJ1-6	TGTGCCAGCAGCCAAGGGTTCACAGGGGGGGACGCTTCACCCCTCCACTTT	CASSQGFTGGDASPLHF
.	TRBV4-1	few	TRBJ1-5	TGCGCCAGCAGCCAAGATACAGGGAGGAATCAGCCCCAGCATTTT	CASSQDTGRNQPQHF
.	TRBV5-1	many	TRBJ1-2	TGCGCCAGCAGCCGAAGCCTTTCCTATGGCTACACCTTC	CASSRSLSYGYTF
TRBD1	TRBV5-1	many	TRBJ2-3	TGCGCCAGCAGCTCGGCAGGGGGCGCAGATACGCAGTATTTT	CASSSAGGADTQYF
TRBD2	TRBV7-9	few	TRBJ2-1	TGTGCCAGCAGCTTAGCGGTAGCGGGGGGGCCTTACAATGAGCAGTTCTTC	CASSLAVAGGPYNEQFF
.	TRBV7-9	few	TRBJ2-7	TGTGCCAGCAGCCAGGGGGGCTACTCCTACGAGCAGTACTTC	CASSQGGYSYEQYF